This passage covers 28 T cell receptor beta chains from one sample sequenced in a study of blood T cells in healthy people across ages. The second PCR ran about 6 to 12 cycles with a sample-barcoded 5' primer and J-beta primers. TCRdb redid the calling of the 5' RACE reads with MiXCR, one entry per CDR3 protein. The data show roughly 680,000 distinct CDR3 sequences, over 40% seen once. Sequenced input: blood. These receptor sequences come from an elderly woman in good health.

This chain links TRBV12-3 or TRBV12-4 with TRBJ1-1; 10 bases are shared with TRBD1. The V and J ends lost 6 bases and 2 bases, in that order; junction bases with no gene match: 3. CDR3 length: 14 amino acids. CDR3 residues: CASRMTGGNTEAFF. In DNA, the CDR3 is TGTGCCAGCAGGATGACAGGGGGCAACACTGAAGCTTTCTTT.

This clonotype has at least ten counts. V gene TRBV20-1 combines with J gene TRBJ1-2, with D possibly matching TRBD1 (5 bases). Looked up from germline, CDR1 is DFQATT and CDR2 is SNEGSKA (reference sequence). V lost 0 bases to trimming and J lost 3 bases, with 11 bases between them. This CDR3 has 14 amino acids. The CDR3 sequence: CSAREGRSYYGYTF. The CDR3 DNA sequence: TGCAGTGCTAGAGAGGGGCGCTCCTACTATGGCTACACCTTC.

This clonotype has only a few counts. The rearrangement joins TRBV5-1 to TRBJ2-5; D is unclear. Trimming pared 0 bases from V and 13 bases from J, leaving 13 bases between. The CDR3 is 12 residues long. Germline V gene sequence: CDR1 SGHRS, CDR2 YFSETQ. CDR3 in DNA: TGCGCCAGCAGCTTGGCGTCGGCCCCGTGGTACTTC. Protein product: CASSLASAPWYF. Variable domain in full (rest from reference TRBV5-1 and TRBJ2-5): KAGVTQTPRYLIKTRGQQVTLSCSPISGHRSVSWYQQTPGQGLQFLFEYFSETQRNKGNFPGRFSGRQFSNSRSEMNVSTLELGDSALYLCASSLASAPWYFGPGTRLLVL.

The chain couples TRBV5-1 to TRBJ2-1; 9 nucleotides agree with TRBD1. V trimming: 4 bases; J trimming: 0 bases; junction bases outside the gene matches: 8. There are 17 residues in the CDR3. Germline values: CDR1 SGHRS, CDR2 YFSETQ. DNA for the CDR3: TGCGCCAGCAGCCAGGACAGGGGTGCGAGCTCCTACAATGAGCAGTTCTTC. The encoded protein is CASSQDRGASSYNEQFF.

There are many counts of this clonotype. The rearrangement links TRBV7-2 to TRBJ2-5, with TRBD1 matching over 9 bases. CDR3 length: 15 amino acids. Germline CDR1 SGHTA, CDR2 FQGNSA. The trim removed 3 bases at V and 4 bases at J, leaving 6 bases unmatched. The CDR3 coding sequence is TGTGCCAGCAGCTTCGACAGGGGGAAAGGAGAGACCCAGTACTTC. This sequence encodes CASSFDRGKGETQYF.

The table lists this clonotype with many counts. This chain connects TRBV5-1 to TRBJ2-6; D is unresolved. The V end was cut by 6 bases, the J end by 4 bases, with 8 bases between. The CDR3 covers 13 residues. CDR1 and CDR2 (germline): SGHRS, YFSETQ. This CDR3 is CASNQYGANVLTF. DNA for the CDR3: TGCGCCAGCAACCAATACGGGGCCAACGTCCTGACTTTC.

The CDR3 DNA follows: TGTGCCAGCAGCTTATCTGGCGGGGGGGCCAATGAGCAGTTCTTC. As protein: CASSLSGGGANEQFF. The rearrangement links TRBV7-2 to TRBJ2-1; 9 nucleotides align to TRBD2. Germline loops: CDR1 SGHTA, CDR2 FQGNSA. The CDR3 loop spans 15 amino acids. The ends lost 2 bases at V and 6 bases at J; junction bases unmatched: 5.

This clonotype was observed many times. The chain is built from TRBV12-3 or TRBV12-4 and TRBJ2-1; 8 positions agree with TRBD1. V trimming: 6 bases; J trimming: 7 bases; junction bases outside the gene matches: 8. The CDR3 is made up of 14 amino acids. CDR3 DNA sequence: TGTGCCAGCAGATACGGACAGGGATGGAATGAGCAGTTCTTC. Amino acids: CASRYGQGWNEQFF.

This clonotype was seen at least ten times. The chain carries TRBV12-3 or TRBV12-4 and TRBJ2-1; D possibly uses TRBD1 or TRBD2 (5 bases each). The V end was cut by 0 bases, the J end by 8 bases, with 11 bases between. The CDR3 spans 14 residues. CDR3 amino acids: CASSLAGALDEQFF. CDR3 bases: TGTGCCAGCAGTTTAGCCGGGGCCCTCGATGAGCAGTTCTTC.

This clonotype showed up just a few times. The junction departs from germline at one end; a sequencing error may be responsible. The CDR3 is CASSLAGGITGELFF. CDR3 coding DNA: TGTGCCAGCAGTCTAGCGGGAGGGATCACCGGGGAGCTGTTTTTT. V is TRBV12-3 or TRBV12-4 and J is TRBJ2-2, with 12 bases aligning to TRBD2. The CDR3 is 15 residues long.

Note on this clonotype: Since a much larger clone is just one base distant, this may be a read error. The V gene is TRBV28, the J gene TRBJ2-1; TRBD2 aligns across 9 bases. From germline, CDR1 is MDHEN and CDR2 SYDVKM. The CDR3 covers 16 residues. V lost 4 bases, J lost 13 bases, and 17 bases stayed unmatched. The DNA of the CDR3 is TGTGCCAGCAGTTCTCCCATAGCGGGGGAGGGGGAGACCCAGTTCTTC. Its protein is CASSSPIAGEGETQFF.

Turning to this clonotype: A much larger clone sits a single nucleotide away, making a read error possible. The genes are TRBV27 and TRBJ2-5, with 8 bases matching TRBD2. Looked up from germline, CDR1 is MNHEY and CDR2 is SMNVEV (reference sequence). CDR3 length equals 16 residues. CDR3 residues: CAGSSSAGELQETQYF. The CDR3 nucleotides read TGTGCCGGCAGTTCGTCAGCGGGAGAGCTCCAAGAGACCCAGTACTTC.

On this clonotype: Given a far larger clone just one base away, this is likely a sequencing read error. The J gene is TRBJ2-3, the V gene TRBV24-1, with unresolved D. The CDR3 extends over 12 amino acids. Germline V gives CDR1 KGHDR, CDR2 SFDVKD. In DNA form, the CDR3 reads TGTGTCACCAGTGATTCGACGGATACGCAGTATTTT. It yields the protein CVTSDSTDTQYF.

This clonotype was found a few times. The chain joins TRBV20-1 to TRBJ2-7, with 9 bases matching TRBD2. CDR1 and CDR2 (germline): DFQATT, SNEGSKA (reference sequence). With V trimmed by 3 bases and J by 7 bases, 10 bases remained unmatched. The CDR3 spans 14 residues. The DNA for the CDR3 is TGCAGTGCTAGTAGAGCGGGAGGACGTAATGAGCAGTACTTC. The encoded protein is CSASRAGGRNEQYF.

Concerning this clonotype itself: This may arise from a read error, as a much more abundant clone is one base away. This chain uses TRBV12-3 or TRBV12-4 with TRBJ2-3; maybe TRBD1 (5 bases). This CDR3 has 13 amino acids. The CDR3 here is CASSPFVTDAQYF. CDR3 DNA: TGTGCCAGCAGCCCTTTCGTGACAGATGCGCAGTATTTT.

The chain employs TRBV30 and TRBJ2-1, with 9 bases identical to TRBD1. Germline V gene sequence: CDR1 GTSNPN, CDR2 SVGIG (reference sequence). Losses at the gene ends were 4 bases for V and 9 bases for J; bases not matched to a gene: 10. The CDR3 has 14 residues. In DNA, the CDR3 is TGTGCCTGGACCCCGGGACAGGGAGTAGGTGAGCAGTTCTTC. As protein: CAWTPGQGVGEQFF.

The chain combines TRBV7-2 with TRBJ2-5; a weak D match, TRBD1 (6 bases). CDR1 and CDR2 from the germline V gene are SGHTA and FQGNSA. The CDR3 runs to 14 residues. Between the trimmed V and J ends, which lost 3 bases and 5 bases, there was a span of 13 bases. Here the CDR3 DNA reads TGTGCCAGCAGCTTGGTGTGGGGGCCGGAGACCCAGTACTTC. This sequence encodes CASSLVWGPETQYF.

Turning to this clonotype: With a much larger clone just one base away, this may be a read error. This chain uses TRBV6-5 with TRBJ1-6; D is unresolved. Germline V gene sequence: CDR1 MNHEY, CDR2 SVGAGI. The CDR3 is made up of 13 amino acids. With 2 bases removed from V and 11 bases from J, the gap between germline ends came to 10 bases. CDR3: CASSYGVWPPLHF. In DNA, the CDR3 is TGTGCCAGCAGTTACGGGGTATGGCCACCCCTCCACTTT.

V gene TRBV12-3 or TRBV12-4 combines with J gene TRBJ2-5, with TRBD2 as a possible D gene (5 bases). The V end was cut by 10 bases, the J end by 11 bases, with 20 bases between. The CDR3 loop spans 12 amino acids. The CDR3 protein is CATAPGNNEQYF. In DNA form, the CDR3 reads TGTGCCACCGCACCGGGGAACAATGAGCAGTACTTC.

The chain has TRBV20-1 and TRBJ2-5; the D gene could be TRBD1 or TRBD2 (5 bases each). Germline assignment: CDR1 DFQATT and CDR2 SNEGSKA (reference sequence). The germline V and J ends were trimmed by 2 bases and 4 bases, with 14 bases remaining between them. The CDR3 loop spans 14 amino acids. The chain's CDR3 is CSARKTGRPETQYF. CDR3 in DNA: TGCAGTGCTAGAAAGACGGGACGGCCAGAGACCCAGTACTTC.

The chain has TRBV7-9 and TRBJ1-1; D ambiguous. V gave up 1 base and J gave up 3 bases, with 6 bases separating them. The CDR3 runs 13 residues. Germline values: CDR1 SEHNR, CDR2 FQNEAQ (reference sequence). The CDR3 DNA sequence: TGTGCCAGCAGCTTAGGGCAGTACACTGAAGCTTTCTTT. Protein product: CASSLGQYTEAFF.

The CDR3, as DNA: TGCAGCGTTGAAGGATCTAGCGTCTATGTTGAGCAGTTCTTC. Residues: CSVEGSSVYVEQFF. The chain has TRBV29-1 and TRBJ2-1; D may be TRBD2 (6 bases). Germline CDR1 is SQVTM and CDR2 is ANQGSEA. CDR3 length: 14 residues. Between the trimmed V and J ends, which lost 1 base and 9 bases, there was a span of 16 bases.

The chain employs TRBV20-1 and TRBJ1-6; tentatively, D is TRBD1 (6 bases). The CDR3 contains 16 residues. Trimming removed 0 bases at V and 2 bases at J, with 11 bases between. Germline V gene data show CDR1 as DFQATT and CDR2 as SNEGSKA (reference sequence). Here the CDR3 reads CSARDKRDTYNSPLHF. The CDR3 DNA follows: TGCAGTGCTAGAGATAAGCGGGACACCTATAATTCACCCCTCCACTTT.

The chain employs TRBV18 and TRBJ2-7, with TRBD2 matching over 7 bases. This CDR3 has 17 residues. Germline assignment: CDR1 KGHSH and CDR2 LQKENI. V lost 3 bases to trimming and J lost 2 bases; unmatched junction nucleotides: 13. The CDR3 spells CASSPQRGSGTAYEQYF. The CDR3 DNA sequence: TGTGCCAGCTCACCCCAACGAGGGAGCGGGACCGCCTACGAGCAGTACTTC.

Comments on this clonotype: One end of the junction varies from germline; a read error may be responsible. The chain couples TRBV7-6 to TRBJ2-1; 11 bases match TRBD2. This CDR3 region has 13 residues. Germline V lookup: CDR1 SGHVS, CDR2 FNYEAQ. The CDR3 DNA reads TGTGCCAGCAGTTTAGCGGGAGGGAATAAGCAGTTCTTC. Translated: CASSLAGGNKQFF.

This clonotype appeared a few times. The V gene is TRBV20-1, the J gene TRBJ2-5; maybe TRBD2 (6 bases). Trimming stripped 0 bases from V and 1 base from J, with 18 bases between. Per the germline V gene, CDR1 is DFQATT and CDR2 is SNEGSKA (reference sequence). The CDR3 loop spans 17 amino acids. In nucleotides, the CDR3 is TGCAGTGCTAGAGAGCCCATAATCGGGGGTAGCCAAGAGACCCAGTACTTC. It specifies CSAREPIIGGSQETQYF.

The table lists this clonotype with a few counts. The gene calls are TRBV28 and TRBJ2-1; D assignment may be TRBD1 or TRBD2 (5 bases each). The V gene's germline CDR1 is MDHEN and CDR2 SYDVKM. The CDR3 sequence is 15 residues long. The V end was cut by 4 bases, the J end by 5 bases, with 15 bases between. CDR3 sequence (DNA): TGTGCCAGCAGTTGGCCGGGGTTGGGGCACAATGAGCAGTTCTTC. Translating gives CASSWPGLGHNEQFF.

The chain uses TRBV25-1 and TRBJ2-3; unclear D gene. In germline, CDR1 is MGHDK, CDR2 SYGVNS. With 8 bases removed from V and 6 bases from J, the gap between germline ends came to 9 bases. CDR3 length: 11 residues. The CDR3 reads CASAAGDTQYF. In nucleotides, the CDR3 is TGTGCCAGCGCCGCTGGGGATACGCAGTATTTT.